Detailed here is one T cell receptor (beta chain). A second PCR of about 7 to 11 cycles used a sample-barcoded 5' primer and a J-beta primer mix. TCRdb reanalysed the 5' RACE reads using MiXCR and keeps one entry per CDR3 protein. The sample has more than 700,000 distinct CDR3 sequences; about 42% are singletons. These data come from a study of blood T cells in healthy people across ages. Germline V gives CDR1 PRHDT, CDR2 FYEKMQ (reference sequence). The CDR3 spans 13 residues. Trimming at V came to 8 bases and at J to 5 bases, leaving 8 bases not matched to a gene. The receptor was isolated from an older man in good health. Specimen: blood. The rearrangement joins TRBV13 to TRBJ2-7; TRBD1 matches 8 bases. In nucleotides, the CDR3 is TGTGCCAGCGCGAGACAGGGGTCAGACGAGCAGTACTTC. Its protein is CASARQGSDEQYF.